This T cell receptor beta chain was obtained from a study of CD8 T cells in ankylosing spondylitis. Only a few counts were recorded for this clonotype. Antigen specificity is unknown. V gave up 1 base and J gave up 2 bases, with 15 bases separating them. Germline V gene data show CDR1 as ENHRY and CDR2 as SYGVKD. The CDR3 is 16 amino acids. TCR beta libraries were made by quantitative 5'-RACE with molecular barcodes. In TCRdb, the 5' RACE reads were re-called with MiXCR into one record per CDR3 protein. This sample has 150,000 to 200,000 distinct CDR3 sequences, with approximately 18% found just once. General study results and limits: Within peripheral blood, clones linked to disease were CD8+ and relatively rare.

The genes are TRBV10-3 and TRBJ2-7, with D tentatively TRBD1 or TRBD2 (5 bases each). Material: blood, either unsorted or a sorted T cell fraction (not recorded which). The source is a male donor aged 10 to 35 with ankylosing spondylitis or in good health (not recorded which). This CDR3 is CAISEFGWDGTYEQYV. The CDR3 DNA sequence: TGTGCCATCAGTGAGTTCGGATGGGACGGGACCTACGAGCAGTACGTC.